The 4 T cell receptor beta chains listed next were all sequenced from one sample in a study of cytomegalovirus exposure and HLA in healthy donors. Assay used: immunoSEQ multiplex PCR; TCRdb lists only in-frame clones, some missing. The repertoire has roughly 73,000 clones, 95% of them found once; the top ten carry 3% to 4%. Material: PBMCs. Receptor source: a man younger than 35 in good health and CMV-seronegative.

The genes are TRBV5-4 and TRBJ2-5; 12 positions agree with TRBD2. J lost 3 bases, V lost 0 bases, and 15 bases had no gene match. Germline V gene data show CDR1 as SGHNT and CDR2 as YYREEE (reference sequence). CDR3 length: 20 residues. CDR3 nucleotides: TGTGCCAGCAGCTTGGAATCACGGGACGGACTAGCGGGGAGGGAAGAGACCCAGTACTTC. Translating gives CASSLESRDGLAGREETQYF. Full variable domain (missing parts from reference TRBV5-4 and TRBJ2-5): ETGVTQSPTHLIKTRGQQVTLRCSSQSGHNTVSWYQQALGQGPQFIFQYYREEENGRGNFPPRFSGLQFPNYSSELNVNALELDDSALYLCASSLESRDGLAGREETQYFGPGTRLLVL.

V usage is TRBV2 and J usage is TRBJ2-1, with 12 bases that match TRBD2. Trimming removed 5 bases from V and 2 bases from J; junction bases left unmatched: 10. Looked up from germline, CDR1 is SNHLY and CDR2 is FYNNEI. This CDR3 contains 18 residues. The CDR3 sequence: CASSLLAGGPGAYNEQFF. The DNA of the CDR3 is TGTGCCAGCAGTTTGCTAGCGGGGGGGCCCGGGGCCTACAATGAGCAGTTCTTC.

This chain links TRBV6-6 with TRBJ2-2; TRBD1 aligns across 10 bases. This CDR3 spans 14 amino acids. Germline CDR1 is MNHNY and CDR2 is SVGAGI (reference sequence). With 11 bases clipped from V and 6 bases from J, the junction kept 9 bases outside the gene matches. The CDR3 here is CAAAPGQGSGELFF. The CDR3 DNA follows: TGTGCCGCCGCTCCGGGACAGGGGTCCGGGGAGCTGTTTTTT.

V and J are TRBV7-6 and TRBJ1-5, with a tentative D call TRBD1 (5 bases). Per germline, CDR1 SGHVS and CDR2 FNYEAQ. Trimming left V 4 bases short and J 5 bases short, with 18 bases between. The length of the CDR3 is 16 residues. The CDR3 reads CASSSTEGAYDQPQHF. In nucleotides, the CDR3 is TGTGCCAGCAGCTCCACCGAAGGGGCGTACGATCAGCCCCAGCATTTT. The full variable domain, rest sourced from reference TRBV7-6 and TRBJ1-5, is GAGVSQSPRYKVTKRGQDVALRCDPISGHVSLYWYRQALGQGPEFLTYFNYEAQQDKSGLPNDRFSAERPEGSISTLTIQRTEQRDSAMYRCASSSTEGAYDQPQHFGDGTRLSIL.